This T cell receptor beta chain was captured by sequencing in a study of human T cells and chemical hapten exposure (dated by TCRdb to the early 2020s). Background on the whole study: For sensitization, 2% DPC in acetone was applied to an approximately 2 cm by approximately 2 cm area of upper inner arm skin. Blood was sampled from patients pre-sensitization (week 0) and at 2, 6 and about 24 weeks after DPC sensitization. Around 29 alopecia patients provided blood for TCR sequencing at one to four time points (pre-sensitization, 2, 6 and 24 weeks). Patch tests used Finn chambers with 0.01% DPC on the upper back, scored after 6 days by International Contact Dermatitis Research Group standards. The mostly female patient cohort included alopecia areata with under or over 50% scalp involvement, alopecia totalis and alopecia universalis. Peripheral blood TCR repertoire changes were tracked in vivo in alopecia patients during primary and secondary sensitization to the hapten diphenylcyclopropenone (DPC). Weekly therapeutic DPC doses were additionally applied to the scalp of patients throughout the approximately 23-week study period. The libraries were sequenced as a pool, and the TCR yield per sample differed mostly because of small variations in library volumes within the pool.

Receptor amplification or capture employed RACE. The instrument given in TCRdb is NextSeq 500. During library preparation, unique molecular identifiers were attached to individual cDNA molecules so that TCRs could be counted in a quantitative, reproducible way. Each blood RNA sample was used to sequence both TCR alpha and TCR beta chains. The original methods were these. Samples had a median of around 92,000 TCRs, with a range from about 23,224 to 700,000. V, J and CDR3 annotation of the TCR reads was carried out using the Decombinator software suite. To make PS versus PT1 abundance plots, every sample was subsampled to the same number of TCRs (28,000). TCRs were defined as expanded if absent before sensitization and observed at least eight times at the 2-week time point. Using fastp trimming at Q25 and MiXCR clonotype assembly, TCRdb reanalyzed the public sequencing data and kept in-frame beta chains. Each entry is one CDR3 protein sequence, shown with its most common DNA and genes. The V and J calls and clone size are TCRdb's, not the authors'. This sample has 180,000 or so distinct CDR3 sequences in its table, and approximately 20% of those were observed once. Of the sample, 6.7% is held by the ten largest clones.

Based on the germline V gene (reference sequence), the CDR1 and CDR2 sequences are SGHKS and YYEKEE. The CDR3 contains 16 residues, cysteine and phenylalanine counted. The read is trimmed to its CDR3 DNA, 48 bases read in frame from base 1. The V end gives up 0 bases and the J end 6 bases, leaving 5 bases in the junction not matched to a gene. Study-level results and caveats: Compared with pre-sensitization or healthy control sets, expanded TCRs formed significantly more large CDR3 similarity clusters, which is consistent with antigen-driven responses. No change with DPC sensitization was found in the number of TCRs above 1 in 1000 frequency, and no evidence of global repertoire structure alterations was found. Patch test score correlated positively with the number of PT1 expanded TCRs, reaching significance at thresholds 8, 16 and 32 but not at 4. Because all patients had alopecia, a presumed autoimmune disease, the immune response of the patients might differ from that of healthy individuals. After repeated subsampling, changes were observed in the strength of the expansion versus patch-test correlation and in the threshold at which the correlation became significant.

Concerning this clonotype itself: There is no known antigen for this receptor. The input lacks base qualities; no much larger clone sits a single base away.

The time point label of this sample denotes: patch test 1, 2 weeks after DPC sensitization. Sample treatment or condition, as interpreted from the label and publication: therapeutic diphenylcyclopropenone sensitization with weekly scalp DPC. Blood at each patch-test visit was drawn before the patch test was applied. Patients were considered eligible if aged 18 to 70, diagnosed with alopecia and deemed suitable for DPC therapy, and patients were excluded if pregnant. Total RNA was isolated from unfractionated whole blood collected in Tempus Blood RNA tubes. The sequence derives from a woman in her 50s with alopecia areata. Some clones in this sample may be carry-over from other donors' samples. The sample in question was whole blood, obtained in connection with sensitization to the hapten diphenylcyclopropenone (DPC). The rearranged segments are TRBV5-5 and TRBJ2-2; 10 bases in between match TRBD1. The DNA is as follows: TGTGCCAGCAGCTTGGGACAGGGGGCGTCGTCCGGGGAGCTGTTTTTT. Its protein reads: CASSLGQGASSGELFF.